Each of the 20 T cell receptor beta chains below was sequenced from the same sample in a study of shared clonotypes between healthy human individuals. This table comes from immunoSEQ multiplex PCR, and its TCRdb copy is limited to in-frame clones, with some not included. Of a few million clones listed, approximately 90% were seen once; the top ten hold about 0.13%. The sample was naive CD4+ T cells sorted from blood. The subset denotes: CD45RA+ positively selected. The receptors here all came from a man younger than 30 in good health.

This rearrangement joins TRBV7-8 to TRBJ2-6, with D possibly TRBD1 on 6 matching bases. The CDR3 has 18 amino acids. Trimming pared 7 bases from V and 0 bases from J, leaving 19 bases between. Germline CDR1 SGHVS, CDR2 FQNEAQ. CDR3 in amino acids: CASTYRDKVGSGANVLTF. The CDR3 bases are TGTGCCAGCACCTACCGGGACAAGGTTGGCTCTGGGGCCAACGTCCTGACTTTC. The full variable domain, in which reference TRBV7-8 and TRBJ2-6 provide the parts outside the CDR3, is GAGVSQSPRYKVAKRGQDVALRCDPISGHVSLFWYQQALGQGPEFLTYFQNEAQLDKSGLPSDRFFAERPEGSVSTLKIQRTQQEDSAVYLCASTYRDKVGSGANVLTFGAGSRLTVL.

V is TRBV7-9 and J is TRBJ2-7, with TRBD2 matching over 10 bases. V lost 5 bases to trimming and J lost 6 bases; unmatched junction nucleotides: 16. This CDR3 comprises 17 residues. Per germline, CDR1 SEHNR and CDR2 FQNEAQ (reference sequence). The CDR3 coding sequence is TGTGCCAGCAGCCCAGTAAGAGCGGGGGGGCTGCCAGGCGAGCAGTACTTC. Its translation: CASSPVRAGGLPGEQYF.

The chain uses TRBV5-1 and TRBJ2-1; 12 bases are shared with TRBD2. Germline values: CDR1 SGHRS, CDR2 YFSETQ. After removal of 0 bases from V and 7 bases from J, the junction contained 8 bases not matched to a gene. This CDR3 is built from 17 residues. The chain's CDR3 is CASSLELAGGLGNEQFF. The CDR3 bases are TGCGCCAGCAGCTTGGAACTAGCGGGAGGTCTGGGTAATGAGCAGTTCTTC. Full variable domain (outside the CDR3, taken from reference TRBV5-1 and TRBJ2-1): KAGVTQTPRYLIKTRGQQVTLSCSPISGHRSVSWYQQTPGQGLQFLFEYFSETQRNKGNFPGRFSGRQFSNSRSEMNVSTLELGDSALYLCASSLELAGGLGNEQFFGPGTRLTVL.

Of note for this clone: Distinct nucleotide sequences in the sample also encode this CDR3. CDR3 sequence reads: CASSAGLTGELFF. CDR3 sequence (DNA): TGTGCCAGCAGCGCCGGACTAACCGGGGAGCTGTTTTTT. J is TRBJ2-2 and V is TRBV9; D is possibly TRBD2 (6 bases). V shed 3 bases and J shed 5 bases, with 8 bases lying between them. Germline V CDR1 and CDR2: SGDLS, YYNGEE. The CDR3 is 13 residues long.

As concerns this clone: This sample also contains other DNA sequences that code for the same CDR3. CDR3 sequence: CASSPDRSTDTQYF. CDR3 DNA sequence: TGCGCCAGCAGCCCCGACAGAAGCACAGATACGCAGTATTTT. The chain is built from TRBV5-1 and TRBJ2-3, with D perhaps matching TRBD1 (5 bases). Per the germline V gene, CDR1 is SGHRS and CDR2 is YFSETQ. CDR3 size: 14 residues. V was cut by 4 bases and J by 0 bases, with 9 bases left in between.

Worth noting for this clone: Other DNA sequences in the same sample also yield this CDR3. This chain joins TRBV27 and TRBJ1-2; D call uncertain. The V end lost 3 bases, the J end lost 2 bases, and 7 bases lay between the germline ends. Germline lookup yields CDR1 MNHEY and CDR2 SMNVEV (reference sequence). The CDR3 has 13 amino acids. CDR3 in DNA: TGTGCCAGCAGTTTTCGGGCAAACTATGGCTACACCTTC. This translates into CASSFRANYGYTF.

The CDR3 loop reads CASSSQGVGNQPQHF. The CDR3 bases are TGTGCCAGCAGTAGCCAGGGGGTGGGCAATCAGCCCCAGCATTTT. The chain joins TRBV28 to TRBJ1-5, with TRBD1 matching over 7 bases. The CDR3 covers 15 residues. V dropped 5 bases and J dropped 2; count of bases not matched to a gene: 6. The germline V gene has CDR1 MDHEN and CDR2 SYDVKM. The whole variable domain, filled in from reference TRBV28 and TRBJ1-5, reads DVKVTQSSRYLVKRTGEKVFLECVQDMDHENMFWYRQDPGLGLRLIYFSYDVKMKEKGDIPEGYSVSREKKERFSLILESASTNQTSMYLCASSSQGVGNQPQHFGDGTRLSIL.

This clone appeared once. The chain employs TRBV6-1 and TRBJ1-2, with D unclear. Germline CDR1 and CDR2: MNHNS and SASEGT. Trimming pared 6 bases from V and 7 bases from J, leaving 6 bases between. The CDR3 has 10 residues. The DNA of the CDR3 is TGTGCCAGCAGGATTTCTGGCTACACCTTC. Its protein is CASRISGYTF.

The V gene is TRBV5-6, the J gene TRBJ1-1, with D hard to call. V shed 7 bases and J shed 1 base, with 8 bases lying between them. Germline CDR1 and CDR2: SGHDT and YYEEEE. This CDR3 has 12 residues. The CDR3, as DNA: TGTGCCAGCCTGATGAGGAACACTGAAGCTTTCTTT. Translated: CASLMRNTEAFF.

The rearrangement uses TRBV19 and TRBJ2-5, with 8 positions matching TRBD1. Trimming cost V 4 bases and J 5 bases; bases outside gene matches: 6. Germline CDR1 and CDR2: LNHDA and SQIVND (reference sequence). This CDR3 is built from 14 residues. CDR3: CASSNTGGRETQYF. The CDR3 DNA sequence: TGTGCCAGTAGTAATACAGGGGGGAGGGAGACCCAGTACTTC.

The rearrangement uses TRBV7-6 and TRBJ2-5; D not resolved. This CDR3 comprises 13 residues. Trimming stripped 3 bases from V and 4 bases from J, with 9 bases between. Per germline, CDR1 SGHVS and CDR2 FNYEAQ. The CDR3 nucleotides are TGTGCCAGCAGCTTTACGGCTCCAGAGACCCAGTACTTC. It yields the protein CASSFTAPETQYF.

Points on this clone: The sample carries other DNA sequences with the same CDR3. CDR3 coding DNA: TGTGCCATCAGTGAGTCGGACACTTATGGCTACACCTTC. Protein sequence: CAISESDTYGYTF. V usage is TRBV10-3 and J usage is TRBJ1-2; D might be TRBD1 (5 bases). Trimming removed 0 bases at V and 5 bases at J, with 7 bases between. Germline assignment: CDR1 ENHRY and CDR2 SYGVKD. The CDR3 has 13 amino acids.

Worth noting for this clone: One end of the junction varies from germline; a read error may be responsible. CDR3 protein: CASRFAGQATYEQYF. The CDR3 bases are TGTGCCAGCCGCTTCGCAGGACAGGCTACCTACGAGCAGTACTTC. The rearrangement uses TRBV5-4 and TRBJ2-7, with 7 bases fitting TRBD1. The CDR3 contains 15 residues. Germline assignment: CDR1 SGHNT and CDR2 YYREEE (reference sequence).

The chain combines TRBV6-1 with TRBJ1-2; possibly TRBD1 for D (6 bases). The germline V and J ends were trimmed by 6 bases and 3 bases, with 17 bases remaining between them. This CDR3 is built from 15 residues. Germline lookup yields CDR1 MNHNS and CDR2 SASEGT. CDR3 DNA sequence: TGTGCCAGCAGCGGGGTTACCAGGGGAGACTATGGCTACACCTTC. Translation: CASSGVTRGDYGYTF.

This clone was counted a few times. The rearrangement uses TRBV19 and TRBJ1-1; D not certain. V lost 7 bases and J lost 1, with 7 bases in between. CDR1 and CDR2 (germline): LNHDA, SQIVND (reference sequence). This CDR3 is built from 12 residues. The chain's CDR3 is CASIGPNTEAFF. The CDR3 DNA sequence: TGTGCCAGTATCGGTCCGAACACTGAAGCTTTCTTT. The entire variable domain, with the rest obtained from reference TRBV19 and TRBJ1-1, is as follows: DGGITQSPKYLFRKEGQNVTLSCEQNLNHDAMYWYRQDPGQGLRLIYYSQIVNDFQKGDIAEGYSVSREKKESFPLTVTSAQKNPTAFYLCASIGPNTEAFFGQGTRLTVV.

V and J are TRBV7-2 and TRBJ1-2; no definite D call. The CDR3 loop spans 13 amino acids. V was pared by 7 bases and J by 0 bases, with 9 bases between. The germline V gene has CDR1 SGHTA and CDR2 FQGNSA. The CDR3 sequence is CASNVEANYGYTF. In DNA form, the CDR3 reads TGTGCCAGCAATGTAGAGGCTAACTATGGCTACACCTTC.

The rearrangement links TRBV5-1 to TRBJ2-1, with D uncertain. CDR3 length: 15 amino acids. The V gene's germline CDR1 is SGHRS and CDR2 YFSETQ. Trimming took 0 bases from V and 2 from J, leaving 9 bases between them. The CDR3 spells CASSLAALAYNEQFF. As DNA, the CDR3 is TGCGCCAGCAGCTTGGCGGCTCTAGCCTACAATGAGCAGTTCTTC. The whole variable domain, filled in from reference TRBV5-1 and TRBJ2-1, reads KAGVTQTPRYLIKTRGQQVTLSCSPISGHRSVSWYQQTPGQGLQFLFEYFSETQRNKGNFPGRFSGRQFSNSRSEMNVSTLELGDSALYLCASSLAALAYNEQFFGPGTRLTVL.

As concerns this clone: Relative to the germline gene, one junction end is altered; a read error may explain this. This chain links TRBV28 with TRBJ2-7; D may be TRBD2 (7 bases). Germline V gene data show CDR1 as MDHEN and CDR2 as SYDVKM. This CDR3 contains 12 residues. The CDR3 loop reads CASSWAGGRGDF. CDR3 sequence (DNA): TGTGCCAGCAGTTGGGCCGGAGGGAGGGGGGACTTC.

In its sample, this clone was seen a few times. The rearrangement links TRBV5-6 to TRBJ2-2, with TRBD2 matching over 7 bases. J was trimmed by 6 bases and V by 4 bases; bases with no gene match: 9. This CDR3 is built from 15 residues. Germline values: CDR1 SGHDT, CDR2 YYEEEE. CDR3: CASSGAGRGAGELFF. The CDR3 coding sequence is TGTGCCAGCAGCGGGGCGGGGAGGGGAGCCGGGGAGCTGTTTTTT.

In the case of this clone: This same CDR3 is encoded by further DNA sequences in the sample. DNA for the CDR3: TGTGCCAGCAGCTTAGTAGGAGGCTCTAATGAAAAACTGTTTTTT. Translating gives CASSLVGGSNEKLFF. The V gene is TRBV11-2, the J gene TRBJ1-4; the D is unclear. The CDR3 has 15 residues. Germline CDR1 is SGHAT and CDR2 is FQNNGV. The ends were cut back, 1 base at V and 3 bases at J, with 9 bases in the middle.